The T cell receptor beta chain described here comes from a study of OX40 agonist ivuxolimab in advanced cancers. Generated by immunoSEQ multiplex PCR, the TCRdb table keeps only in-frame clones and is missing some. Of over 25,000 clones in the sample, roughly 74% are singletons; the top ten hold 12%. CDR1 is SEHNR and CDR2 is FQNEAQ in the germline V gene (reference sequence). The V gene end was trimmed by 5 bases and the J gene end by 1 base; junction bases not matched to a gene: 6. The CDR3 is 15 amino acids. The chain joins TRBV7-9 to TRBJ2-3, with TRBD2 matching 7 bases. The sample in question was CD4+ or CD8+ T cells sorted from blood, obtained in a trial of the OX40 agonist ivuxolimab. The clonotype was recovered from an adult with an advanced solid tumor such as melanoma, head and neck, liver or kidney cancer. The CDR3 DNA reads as TGTGCCAGCAGCCCATGGGGGAGGGGCACAGATACGCAGTATTTT. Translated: CASSPWGRGTDTQYF. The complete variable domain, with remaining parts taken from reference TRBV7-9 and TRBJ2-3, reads DTGVSQNPRHKITKRGQNVTFRCDPISEHNRLYWYRQTLGQGPEFLTYFQNEAQLEKSRLLSDRFSAERPKGSFSTLEIQRTEQGDSAMYLCASSPWGRGTDTQYFGPGTRLTVL.